This T cell receptor (beta chain) was sequenced during a study of T-cell reconstitution after alpha-beta-depleted transplantation in children. General study results and limits: Some patients' high day-60 TCRbeta diversity was traced to surviving recipient T cells and thymic progenitors.

Preparing the TCRbeta library involved the use of unique molecular identifiers. TCRdb reprocessed the PCR reads with MiXCR, giving one entry per CDR3 protein. The data contain 350,000 to 500,000 distinct CDR3 sequences, 43% of them singletons. Germline values: CDR1 DFQATT, CDR2 SNEGSKA (reference sequence). This CDR3 is built from 16 residues. V was clipped by 6 bases and J by 8 bases, with 25 bases between them. To note about this clonotype: Its target is not known.

The receptor was derived from a girl between 2 and 10 years old with aplastic anemia, due to receive a stem cell transplant. J is TRBJ1-4 and V is TRBV20-1; tentatively, D is TRBD1 (5 bases). The specimen comprised PBMCs, sampled before TCRalphabeta/CD19-depleted stem cell transplant. The CDR3 coding sequence is TGCAGTGCGCCGACGGATGGGGCCGGGGATTGGGAAAAACTGTTTTTT. Encoded protein: CSAPTDGAGDWEKLFF.